Shown below are 8 T cell receptor beta chains from a single sample sequenced in a study of cytomegalovirus exposure and HLA in healthy donors. Researchers ran the PCR with 60 Vbeta and 13 Jbeta primers. The protocol was immunoSEQ multiplex PCR, while the TCRdb copy is restricted to in-frame clones and leaves out a portion. The sample table includes fewer than 85,000 clones. The sample consisted of PBMCs. These receptor sequences come from a woman in her forties in good health and CMV-seropositive.

The V call is TRBV5-4, the J call TRBJ2-5; maybe TRBD1 (5 bases). Trimming took 1 base from V and 5 from J, leaving 9 bases between them. The CDR3 contains 13 residues. Germline values: CDR1 SGHNT, CDR2 YYREEE (reference sequence). CDR3 loop: CASSLQGGETQYF. The CDR3 region has the DNA TGTGCCAGCAGCTTGCAGGGTGGTGAGACCCAGTACTTC.

Concerning this clone itself: A junction boundary mismatches the germline segment, possibly from a read error. Other DNA sequences in the sample encode the same CDR3. The chain uses TRBV19 and TRBJ1-3; possibly TRBD1 for D (5 bases). The CDR3 extends over 14 amino acids. Looked up from germline, CDR1 is LNHDA and CDR2 is SQIVND (reference sequence). The chain's CDR3 is CASKTQVSGNTIYF. The CDR3 DNA follows: TGTGCCAGTAAGACACAGGTCTCTGGGAACACCATATATTTT.

This sequence joins TRBV11-3 and TRBJ2-1; TRBD2 is a possible D gene (6 bases). This CDR3 comprises 15 residues. Germline CDR1 reads SGHNT; CDR2 reads YENEEA. V was cut by 1 base and J by 2 bases, with 9 bases left in between. The CDR3 DNA reads TGTGCCAGCAGCTTAGCGGGAGATACCTACAATGAGCAGTTCTTC. Its translation is CASSLAGDTYNEQFF.

The chain couples TRBV6-1 to TRBJ1-5; D remains unclear. Trimming took off 6 bases at V and 5 bases at J, with 11 bases between the two ends. This CDR3 is 13 amino acids long. The germline V gene has CDR1 MNHNS and CDR2 SASEGT. The CDR3 sequence is CASRWEGDQPQHF. For the CDR3, the DNA is TGTGCCAGCAGATGGGAGGGCGATCAGCCCCAGCATTTT.

V is TRBV7-6 and J is TRBJ1-2; a possible D gene is TRBD1 (5 bases). Between the trimmed V and J ends, which lost 1 base and 1 base, there was a span of 13 bases. This CDR3 is built from 16 residues. Germline V gene lookup returns CDR1 SGHVS and CDR2 FNYEAQ. CDR3 DNA sequence: TGTGCCAGCAGCTTAGTGGCAGGGCAGGGTAACTATGGCTACACCTTC. Its protein product is CASSLVAGQGNYGYTF.

The chain has TRBV19 and TRBJ2-5; no clear D. The germline gives CDR1 LNHDA, CDR2 SQIVND (reference sequence). V shed 7 bases and J shed 4 bases, with 10 bases lying between them. The length of the CDR3 is 12 residues. In DNA form, the CDR3 reads TGTGCCAGTAAAGACTCTGTAGAGACCCAGTACTTC. Amino acids: CASKDSVETQYF.

This chain joins TRBV7-3 and TRBJ2-7; perhaps TRBD2 as D (6 bases). With 8 bases removed from V and 2 bases from J, the gap between germline ends came to 10 bases. Germline CDR1 SGHTA, CDR2 FQGTGA. The CDR3 is 12 amino acids. The CDR3 nucleotides are TGTGCCAGCGGGGACTCCCCCTACGAGCAGTACTTC. This gives the protein CASGDSPYEQYF.

The V call is TRBV2, the J call TRBJ1-1; TRBD1 agrees at 8 bases. V lost 3 bases, J lost 3 bases, and 12 bases stayed unmatched. Germline lookup yields CDR1 SNHLY and CDR2 FYNNEI. The CDR3 is made up of 17 amino acids. The CDR3 here is CASSEGLVYRGDTEAFF. The CDR3 DNA reads TGTGCCAGCAGTGAGGGGTTGGTCTACAGGGGGGACACTGAAGCTTTCTTT.